This T cell receptor beta chain was obtained from a study of response to subunit inactivated influenza vaccine. Study-wide results and limits: Few additional T cells are recruited per seasonal influenza vaccination, authors suggested.

MiXCR, run by TCRdb on the RT-PCR reads, gives a single entry per CDR3 protein. The sample comprises 710,000 or so distinct CDR3 sequences, around a sixth of which are singletons, and 9.5% to 13% rests with the top ten. The germline V gene has CDR1 SGHAT and CDR2 FQNNGV. This CDR3 is 15 amino acids long. J was trimmed by 6 bases and V by 0 bases; bases with no gene match: 3. As concerns this clonotype: Antigen unknown.

The chain has TRBV11-2 and TRBJ1-4; 8 bases map to TRBD1. The sample in question was PBMCs from blood, obtained roughly 13 days after vaccination. This receptor was obtained from a middle-aged man who received an inactivated influenza vaccine. CDR3 residues: CASSLEAGGDEKLFF. The DNA of the CDR3 is TGTGCCAGCAGCTTAGAGGCAGGGGGCGATGAAAAACTGTTTTTT.